This is a list of T cell receptor beta chains from one sample in a study of cytomegalovirus exposure and HLA in healthy donors. Sequenced by immunoSEQ multiplex PCR; TCRdb stores in-frame clones only, minus some. This repertoire shows 200,000 or so clones, around 86% found once; its top ten account for 6.5%. Material for sequencing was PBMCs. All receptors derive from a woman aged 45-65 years in good health and CMV-seropositive. CDR3s include the opening cysteine and the closing phenylalanine or tryptophan. D genes are given only for firm matches. Part of the rows lack a size; the others show once, few, many or a class for expanded clones.

>TRBV28|TRBJ2-1|NA|NA
TGTGCCAGCACTCCGGGACACTACAATGAGCAGTTCTTC
CASTPGHYNEQFF
>TRBV5-6|TRBJ1-2|NA|NA
TGTGCCAGCAGCCCCCGGCTGGGTTTTAGCGGCTACACCTTC
CASSPRLGFSGYTF
>TRBV9|TRBJ2-7|NA|NA
TGTGCCAGCAGCGTAGAGGGCGGGGCCCGCTACGAGCAGTACTTC
CASSVEGGARYEQYF
>TRBV9|TRBJ2-1|TRBD2|NA
TGTGCCAGCAGCGTAGGGCTAGCGGGGTACAATGAGCAGTTCTTC
CASSVGLAGYNEQFF
>TRBV7-9|TRBJ2-7|TRBD2|NA
TGTGCCAGCAGCACCAGACTAGCGGGAGTAGACGAGCAGTACTTC
CASSTRLAGVDEQYF
>TRBV29-1|TRBJ2-7|NA|few
TGCAGCGTGACTGGGGCCCACGAGCAGTACTTC
CSVTGAHEQYF
>TRBV29-1|TRBJ1-2|NA|once
TGCAGCGTTTCCGCCAGGGATGGCTACACCTTC
CSVSARDGYTF
>TRBV18|TRBJ2-7|TRBD2|NA
TGTGCCAGCTCACCCTCAGGCAGCGGGAGGTCCGAGCAGTACTTC
CASSPSGSGRSEQYF
>TRBV28|TRBJ1-1|NA|NA
TGTGCCAGCAGTTTACCCCAGTTAAGCGCTGAAGCTTTCTTT
CASSLPQLSAEAFF
>TRBV20-1|TRBJ2-1|NA|once
TGCAGTGCTCGGGAAGGGCCTGAGCAGTTCTTC
CSAREGPEQFF
>TRBV7-2|TRBJ2-1|TRBD2|few
TGTGCCAGCAGCTTTGGTCTAGCGGGGAACAATGAGCAGTTCTTC
CASSFGLAGNNEQFF
>TRBV19|TRBJ2-1|TRBD2|once
TGTGCCAGTAGTTCCCCTTCTTCATCAGGGACTAGCGGGAACAATGAGCAGTTCTTC
CASSSPSSSGTSGNNEQFF
>TRBV25-1|TRBJ2-5|NA|NA
TGTGCCAGCAGTGATGGGATTGGGGAGGAGCAGTACTTC
CASSDGIGEEQYF
>TRBV7-9|TRBJ2-7|TRBD1|NA
TGTGCCAGCAGCCCGGGACAGGGGTACAACGAGCAGTACTTC
CASSPGQGYNEQYF
>TRBV27|TRBJ2-5|TRBD1|NA
TGTGCCAGCAGCCGGGACAGGCAAGAGACCCAGTACTTC
CASSRDRQETQYF
>TRBV7-9|TRBJ1-2|TRBD1|NA
TGTGCCAGCAGCCCAGGCGGACAGGGGGGCTATGGCTACACCTTC
CASSPGGQGGYGYTF
>TRBV5-1|TRBJ1-2|NA|NA
TGCGCCAGCTCCCTCGAGGCGGGAGGCTACACCTTC
CASSLEAGGYTF
>TRBV5-1|TRBJ2-7|NA|NA
TGCGCCAGCAGCTTAGAGCCCTCGACAGTTTACGAGCAGTACTTC
CASSLEPSTVYEQYF
>TRBV2|TRBJ1-4|NA|NA
TGTGCCAGCAGCATACAGGGTGTCAGCGAAAAACTGTTTTTT
CASSIQGVSEKLFF
>TRBV7-2|TRBJ1-6|TRBD1|NA
TGTGCCAGCAGCATCAACAGGGGCATTTCACCCCTCCACTTT
CASSINRGISPLHF
>TRBV4-3|TRBJ1-5|NA|NA
TGCGCCAGCAGCCAAGCCGGAGGGTCGCAGCCCCAGCATTTT
CASSQAGGSQPQHF
>TRBV5-1|TRBJ2-2|NA|NA
TGCGCCAGCAGCATGTCCAGGGTGGGCACCGGGGAGCTGTTTTTT
CASSMSRVGTGELFF
>TRBV28|TRBJ1-3|TRBD1|NA
TGTGCCAGCAGTCAAGGGACAGCCTCTGGAAACACCATATATTTT
CASSQGTASGNTIYF
>TRBV9|TRBJ2-1|NA|NA
TGTGCCAGCAGCTCCCAGGCCGCGAGCTCCTACAATGAGCAGTTCTTC
CASSSQAASSYNEQFF
>TRBV28|TRBJ2-7|NA|NA
TGTGCCAGCAGGCACAGTCTGGCCGAGCAGTACTTC
CASRHSLAEQYF
>TRBV7-9|TRBJ1-1|NA|NA
TGTTCCAGCAGCCAGGGGAACACTGAAGCTTTCTTT
CSSSQGNTEAFF
>TRBV28|TRBJ2-3|TRBD2|NA
TGTGCCAGCTCGGGAGGGGGGGAAGGGACAGATACGCAGTATTTT
CASSGGGEGTDTQYF
>TRBV5-1|TRBJ1-2|NA|NA
TGCGCCAGCAGCTGGGGGCAGTCAGCAGGCTACACCTTC
CASSWGQSAGYTF